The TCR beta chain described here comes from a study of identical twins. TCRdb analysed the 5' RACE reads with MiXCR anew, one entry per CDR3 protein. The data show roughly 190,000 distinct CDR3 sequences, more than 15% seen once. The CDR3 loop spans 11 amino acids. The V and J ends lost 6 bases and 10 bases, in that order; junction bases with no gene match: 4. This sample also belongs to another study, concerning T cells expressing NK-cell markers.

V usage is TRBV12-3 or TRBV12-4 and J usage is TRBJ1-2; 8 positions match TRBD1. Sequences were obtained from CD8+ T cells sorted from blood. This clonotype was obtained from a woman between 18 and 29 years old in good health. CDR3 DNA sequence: TGTGCCAGCAGGACAGGGGTCTACTACACCTTC. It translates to CASRTGVYYTF.